Following are 4 T cell receptor beta chains from one sample sequenced in a study of T cell responses to AZD1222 COVID-19 vaccine. This table comes from immunoSEQ multiplex PCR, and its TCRdb copy is limited to in-frame clones, with some not included. The data contain roughly 150,000 clones, 92% of them singletons. The material was peripheral blood, obtained 28 days after the second AZD1222 dose. Source of these receptors: an adult who received the AZD1222 COVID-19 vaccine.

This clone came up many times. J is TRBJ1-1 and V is TRBV12-3 or TRBV12-4, with TRBD1 matching over 7 bases. This CDR3 contains 13 residues. Germline trimming cut 3 bases from V and 3 bases from J; bases unmatched to any gene: 1. The CDR3 protein is CASSLDRYTEAFF. In nucleotides, the CDR3 is TGTGCCAGCAGTTTGGACAGGTACACTGAAGCTTTCTTT.

The rearrangement uses TRBV27 and TRBJ2-7; TRBD1 matches 8 bases. V lost 6 bases, J lost 2 bases, and 3 bases stayed unmatched. The germline V gene has CDR1 MNHEY and CDR2 SMNVEV (reference sequence). This CDR3 spans 13 amino acids. The CDR3 spells CASSRGQAYEQYF. In DNA form, the CDR3 reads TGTGCCAGCAGCCGGGGACAGGCCTACGAGCAGTACTTC.

J is TRBJ1-2 and V is TRBV29-1; D is unresolved. CDR3 length: 12 amino acids. The V end was cut by 1 base, the J end by 4 bases, with 7 bases between. CDR1 SQVTM and CDR2 ANQGSEA come from the germline V gene. CDR3 sequence: CSVEAVIYGYTF. CDR3 DNA: TGCAGCGTTGAAGCAGTTATCTATGGCTACACCTTC. Complete variable domain (other parts from reference TRBV29-1 and TRBJ1-2): SAVISQKPSRDICQRGTSLTIQCQVDSQVTMMFWYRQQPGQSLTLIATANQGSEATYESGFVIDKFPISRPNLTFSTLTVSNMSPEDSSIYLCSVEAVIYGYTFGSGTRLTVV.

The chain has TRBV7-6 and TRBJ2-3, with D possibly matching TRBD1 (5 bases). The ends were cut back, 0 bases at V and 3 bases at J, with 16 bases in the middle. This CDR3 is built from 17 residues. CDR1 SGHVS and CDR2 FNYEAQ come from the germline V gene. In DNA, the CDR3 is TGTGCCAGCAGCTTAGCGCTTCGTGGGGCCGATACAGATACGCAGTATTTT. This encodes CASSLALRGADTDTQYF.